This is a list of T cell receptor beta chains from one sample in a study of blood T cell repertoires in COVID-19. Assay: immunoSEQ multiplex PCR; the TCRdb copy retains only in-frame clones and omits some. The data show tens of thousands of clones, approximately 91% seen once. The sample consisted of peripheral blood. The receptors originated from a man aged 55 to 70 with acute or convalescent COVID-19. CDR3s include the opening cysteine and the closing phenylalanine or tryptophan. D genes are given only for firm matches. Clone size is stated in some rows and not others, as once, few, many or a class when expanded.

CDR3 protein: CASTSGQTNSPLHF
CDR3 DNA: TGTGCCAGCACCTCGGGACAGACTAATTCACCCCTCCACTTT
V gene: TRBV2
D gene: TRBD1
J gene: TRBJ1-6
clone size: -

CDR3 protein: CASNSGYNEQFF
CDR3 DNA: TGTGCCAGCAATAGCGGATACAATGAGCAGTTCTTC
V gene: TRBV6-5
D gene: -
J gene: TRBJ2-1
clone size: -

CDR3 protein: CASSQRGELPPLHF
CDR3 DNA: TGTGCCAGCAGCCAACGGGGGGAATTGCCACCCCTCCACTTT
V gene: TRBV3-1/TRBV3-2
D gene: -
J gene: TRBJ1-6
clone size: once

CDR3 protein: CASIKQGRSYEQYF
CDR3 DNA: TGTGCCAGTATAAAGCAGGGGCGCAGCTACGAGCAGTACTTC
V gene: TRBV6-5
D gene: -
J gene: TRBJ2-7
clone size: -

CDR3 protein: CSASGTGLSYEQYF
CDR3 DNA: TGCAGTGCTAGTGGGACAGGGCTCTCCTACGAGCAGTACTTC
V gene: TRBV20-1
D gene: TRBD1
J gene: TRBJ2-7
clone size: -

CDR3 protein: CASSLGGGSNSPLHF
CDR3 DNA: TGTGCCAGCAGCTTAGGGGGCGGAAGTAATTCACCCCTCCACTTT
V gene: TRBV7-6
D gene: -
J gene: TRBJ1-6
clone size: few

CDR3 protein: CASSSTSSYYNEQFF
CDR3 DNA: TGTGCCAGCAGCTCGACTAGTTCGTATTACAATGAGCAGTTCTTC
V gene: TRBV11-3
D gene: -
J gene: TRBJ2-1
clone size: few

CDR3 protein: CASSLTGQGNEQYF
CDR3 DNA: TGTGCCAGCAGCTTAACGGGACAGGGCAACGAGCAGTACTTC
V gene: TRBV7-3
D gene: TRBD1
J gene: TRBJ2-7
clone size: -

CDR3 protein: CASSLTFQAPEAFF
CDR3 DNA: TGTGCCAGCAGCTTAACGTTTCAGGCTCCTGAAGCTTTCTTT
V gene: TRBV11-3
D gene: -
J gene: TRBJ1-1
clone size: -

CDR3 protein: CASSPRTGEETQYF
CDR3 DNA: TGTGCCAGCAGCCCCCGGACAGGGGAAGAGACCCAGTACTTC
V gene: TRBV13
D gene: TRBD1
J gene: TRBJ2-5
clone size: once

CDR3 protein: CASSQAALTGGHYGYTF
CDR3 DNA: TGCGCCAGCAGCCAGGCAGCGCTGACAGGGGGCCACTATGGCTACACCTTC
V gene: TRBV4-1
D gene: TRBD1
J gene: TRBJ1-2
clone size: -

CDR3 protein: CASSVGLLTDTQYF
CDR3 DNA: TGTGCCAGCAGCGTCGGACTTCTCACAGATACGCAGTATTTT
V gene: TRBV9
D gene: -
J gene: TRBJ2-3
clone size: -

CDR3 protein: CASSPWTGPDTEAFF
CDR3 DNA: TGTGCCAGCAGTCCCTGGACAGGCCCCGACACTGAAGCTTTCTTT
V gene: TRBV6-5
D gene: TRBD1
J gene: TRBJ1-1
clone size: -

CDR3 protein: CASRREPSSYEQYF
CDR3 DNA: TGTGCCAGCAGGAGGGAACCCAGCTCCTACGAGCAGTACTTC
V gene: TRBV6-4
D gene: -
J gene: TRBJ2-7
clone size: -

CDR3 protein: CASSPQGEYGYTF
CDR3 DNA: TGTGCCAGCAGCCCACAGGGGGAGTATGGCTACACCTTC
V gene: TRBV6-1
D gene: TRBD1
J gene: TRBJ1-2
clone size: -

CDR3 protein: CASSHQMGQRGHNYGYTF
CDR3 DNA: TGCGCCAGCAGCCACCAAATGGGTCAGAGGGGGCATAACTATGGCTACACCTTC
V gene: TRBV4-3
D gene: TRBD1
J gene: TRBJ1-2
clone size: -

CDR3 protein: CASSTPTSGTTGELFF
CDR3 DNA: TGTGCCAGCAGCACCCCGACTAGCGGGACTACCGGGGAGCTGTTTTTT
V gene: TRBV3-1/TRBV3-2
D gene: TRBD2
J gene: TRBJ2-2
clone size: -

CDR3 protein: CATSRAGSYNEQFF
CDR3 DNA: TGTGCCACCAGCAGAGCCGGCTCCTACAATGAGCAGTTCTTC
V gene: TRBV15
D gene: -
J gene: TRBJ2-1
clone size: -

CDR3 protein: CASSIGAANTEAFF
CDR3 DNA: TGTGCCAGTAGTATAGGGGCAGCCAACACTGAAGCTTTCTTT
V gene: TRBV19
D gene: -
J gene: TRBJ1-1
clone size: once

CDR3 protein: CASSLIPGSQETQYF
CDR3 DNA: TGTGCCAGCAGCTTAATCCCGGGATCCCAAGAGACCCAGTACTTC
V gene: TRBV7-3
D gene: -
J gene: TRBJ2-5
clone size: -

CDR3 protein: CASSLTTSGRLAGELFF
CDR3 DNA: TGTGCCAGCAGCCTAACGACTAGCGGTCGTCTCGCCGGGGAGCTGTTTTTT
V gene: TRBV4-2
D gene: TRBD2
J gene: TRBJ2-2
clone size: -

CDR3 protein: CASSPTNRYNEQFF
CDR3 DNA: TGCGCCAGCAGTCCCACTAATCGCTACAATGAGCAGTTCTTC
V gene: TRBV5-1
D gene: -
J gene: TRBJ2-1
clone size: -

CDR3 protein: CASSYPGLAGVNPGELFF
CDR3 DNA: TGTGCCAGCAGTTACCCCGGACTAGCGGGAGTTAATCCCGGGGAGCTGTTTTTT
V gene: TRBV6-2/TRBV6-3
D gene: TRBD2
J gene: TRBJ2-2
clone size: few

CDR3 protein: CASSRREGTDTQYF
CDR3 DNA: TGTGCCAGCAGTAGGCGGGAGGGCACAGATACGCAGTATTTT
V gene: TRBV6-5
D gene: TRBD2
J gene: TRBJ2-3
clone size: -

CDR3 protein: CASSPQGANTGELFF
CDR3 DNA: TGTGCCAGCAGTCCACAGGGGGCGAACACCGGGGAGCTGTTTTTT
V gene: TRBV13
D gene: TRBD1
J gene: TRBJ2-2
clone size: -

CDR3 protein: CASSFRDRAYNSPLHF
CDR3 DNA: TGTGCCAGCAGTTTCCGGGACAGGGCCTATAATTCACCCCTCCACTTT
V gene: TRBV28
D gene: TRBD1
J gene: TRBJ1-6
clone size: -

CDR3 protein: CASSQRTGHTEAFF
CDR3 DNA: TGTGCCAGCAGCCAACGTACAGGGCACACTGAAGCTTTCTTT
V gene: TRBV4-2
D gene: -
J gene: TRBJ1-1
clone size: once

CDR3 protein: CATSDGSDYSQETQYF
CDR3 DNA: TGTGCCACCAGTGATGGGTCAGACTACTCCCAAGAGACCCAGTACTTC
V gene: TRBV24-1
D gene: -
J gene: TRBJ2-5
clone size: -

CDR3 protein: CASRPDRGQGGYTF
CDR3 DNA: TGTGCCAGCAGACCCGACAGGGGGCAAGGAGGCTACACCTTC
V gene: TRBV6-5
D gene: TRBD1
J gene: TRBJ1-2
clone size: -

CDR3 protein: CASSAVEGTGSDEQYF
CDR3 DNA: TGTGCCAGCAGCGCAGTGGAGGGGACAGGGTCTGACGAGCAGTACTTC
V gene: TRBV9
D gene: TRBD1
J gene: TRBJ2-7
clone size: -

CDR3 protein: CATSSGLAGVISYNEQFF
CDR3 DNA: TGTGCCACCAGCAGCGGACTAGCGGGAGTTATCTCCTACAATGAGCAGTTCTTC
V gene: TRBV15
D gene: TRBD2
J gene: TRBJ2-1
clone size: -

CDR3 protein: CATSDQTGISTDTQYF
CDR3 DNA: TGTGCCACCAGTGACCAGACAGGAATTAGCACAGATACGCAGTATTTT
V gene: TRBV24-1
D gene: -
J gene: TRBJ2-3
clone size: -

CDR3 protein: CASSAGGNEQYF
CDR3 DNA: TGTGCCAGTAGTGCAGGGGGCAACGAGCAGTACTTC
V gene: TRBV19
D gene: TRBD1
J gene: TRBJ2-7
clone size: few

CDR3 protein: CASKLQGAGEAFF
CDR3 DNA: TGTGCCAGCAAGTTACAGGGGGCGGGTGAAGCTTTCTTT
V gene: TRBV6-4
D gene: TRBD1
J gene: TRBJ1-1
clone size: -

CDR3 protein: CAISGTSGHNEQFF
CDR3 DNA: TGTGCCATCAGCGGGACTAGCGGACACAATGAGCAGTTCTTC
V gene: TRBV10-3
D gene: TRBD2
J gene: TRBJ2-1
clone size: -

CDR3 protein: CASRLAGAKYQPQHF
CDR3 DNA: TGTGCCAGCAGGCTTGCGGGGGCGAAGTATCAGCCCCAGCATTTT
V gene: TRBV6-5
D gene: -
J gene: TRBJ1-5
clone size: -

CDR3 protein: CASATGGNTIYF
CDR3 DNA: TGTGCCAGTGCGACAGGGGGAAACACCATATATTTT
V gene: TRBV6-6
D gene: TRBD1
J gene: TRBJ1-3
clone size: -

CDR3 protein: CASSFGAKNIQYF
CDR3 DNA: TGTGCCAGCAGTTTCGGGGCCAAAAACATTCAGTACTTC
V gene: TRBV12-3/TRBV12-4
D gene: -
J gene: TRBJ2-4
clone size: -

CDR3 protein: CASSKNRLGAFF
CDR3 DNA: TGTGCCAGCAGTAAAAATCGACTCGGAGCTTTCTTT
V gene: TRBV6-2/TRBV6-3
D gene: -
J gene: TRBJ1-1
clone size: -

CDR3 protein: CASSGGAGAPSSYTF
CDR3 DNA: TGTGCCAGCAGCGGGGGGGCCGGGGCACCTAGCAGCTACACCTTC
V gene: TRBV7-9
D gene: -
J gene: TRBJ1-2
clone size: -

CDR3 protein: CAISDLGQFYGYTF
CDR3 DNA: TGTGCCATCAGTGATTTGGGACAGTTCTATGGCTACACCTTC
V gene: TRBV10-3
D gene: TRBD1
J gene: TRBJ1-2
clone size: -

CDR3 protein: CASKEREGLTGELFF
CDR3 DNA: TGTGCCAGCAAGGAACGGGAGGGCCTCACCGGGGAGCTGTTTTTT
V gene: TRBV7-3
D gene: TRBD2
J gene: TRBJ2-2
clone size: -

CDR3 protein: CASSREAPLEQYF
CDR3 DNA: TGTGCCAGCAGCCGTGAGGCCCCCTTGGAACAGTACTTC
V gene: TRBV7-2
D gene: -
J gene: TRBJ2-5
clone size: -

CDR3 protein: CAIREVEGYTF
CDR3 DNA: TGTGCCATCAGGGAGGTCGAGGGCTACACCTTC
V gene: TRBV10-3
D gene: -
J gene: TRBJ1-2
clone size: few

CDR3 protein: CASSDVNYIYNEQFF
CDR3 DNA: TGTGCCAGCAGTGACGTGAACTACATCTACAATGAGCAGTTCTTC
V gene: TRBV2
D gene: -
J gene: TRBJ2-1
clone size: -

CDR3 protein: CAVVVQGHLSLNYGYTF
CDR3 DNA: TGTGCCGTCGTGGTGCAGGGTCATCTCTCTCTTAACTATGGCTACACCTTC
V gene: TRBV30
D gene: -
J gene: TRBJ1-2
clone size: -

CDR3 protein: CASSRTGFSYEQYF
CDR3 DNA: TGTGCCAGCAGCCGGACAGGGTTTTCCTACGAGCAGTACTTC
V gene: TRBV7-9
D gene: TRBD1
J gene: TRBJ2-7
clone size: -

CDR3 protein: CASSLFSGINEKLFF
CDR3 DNA: TGTGCCAGCAGTTTATTTTCAGGGATTAATGAAAAACTGTTTTTT
V gene: TRBV27
D gene: -
J gene: TRBJ1-4
clone size: -

CDR3 protein: CASSSTGVGLEQYF
CDR3 DNA: TGTGCCAGCTCATCTACAGGGGTGGGCCTCGAGCAGTACTTC
V gene: TRBV18
D gene: TRBD1
J gene: TRBJ2-7
clone size: -

CDR3 protein: CASSRDTGAQGTEAFF
CDR3 DNA: TGTGCCAGCAGCCGAGATACAGGGGCGCAGGGCACTGAAGCTTTCTTT
V gene: TRBV4-2
D gene: TRBD1
J gene: TRBJ1-1
clone size: -

CDR3 protein: CASSGDWAQLFF
CDR3 DNA: TGTGCCAGCAGTGGGGACTGGGCGCAACTGTTTTTT
V gene: TRBV2
D gene: -
J gene: TRBJ1-4
clone size: -

CDR3 protein: CASSHLLAAGELFF
CDR3 DNA: TGTGCCAGCAGCCACCTACTAGCCGCCGGGGAGCTGTTTTTT
V gene: TRBV3-1/TRBV3-2
D gene: -
J gene: TRBJ2-2
clone size: -

CDR3 protein: CASSFLDTQYF
CDR3 DNA: TGTGCCAGCAGTTTCTTGGATACGCAGTATTTT
V gene: TRBV6-2/TRBV6-3
D gene: -
J gene: TRBJ2-3
clone size: -

CDR3 protein: CASSTQGGVWNEQFF
CDR3 DNA: TGCGCCAGCAGCACTCAGGGAGGGGTTTGGAATGAGCAGTTCTTC
V gene: TRBV4-3
D gene: TRBD2
J gene: TRBJ2-1
clone size: -

CDR3 protein: CASSFTTNTEAFF
CDR3 DNA: TGTGCCAGCAGTTTCACAACGAACACTGAAGCTTTCTTT
V gene: TRBV27
D gene: -
J gene: TRBJ1-1
clone size: -